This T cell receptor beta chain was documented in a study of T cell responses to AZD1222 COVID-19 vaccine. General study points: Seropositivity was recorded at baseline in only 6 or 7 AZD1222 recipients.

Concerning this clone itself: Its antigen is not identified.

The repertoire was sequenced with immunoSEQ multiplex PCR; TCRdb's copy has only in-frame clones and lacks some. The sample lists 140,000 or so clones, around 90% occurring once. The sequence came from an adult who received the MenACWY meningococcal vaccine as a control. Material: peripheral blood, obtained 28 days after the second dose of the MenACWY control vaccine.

The CDR3 DNA is TGTGCCACCCATATTGGGGGAAAGGGGACTATAGGTTATGGCTACACCTTC. Protein sequence: CATHIGGKGTIGYGYTF. The chain combines TRBV28 with TRBJ1-2; the D gene is possibly TRBD1 (5 bases). CDR1 and CDR2 (germline): MDHEN, SYDVKM. The CDR3 contains 17 residues. Deletions cut 10 bases from V and 5 bases from J, with 29 bases between.